One and the same sample provided the 3 T cell receptor beta chains below, sequenced in a study of T-cell memory formation after mild COVID-19. MiXCR, run by TCRdb on the 5' RACE reads, gives a single entry per CDR3 protein. The sample holds 300,000 to 400,000 distinct CDR3 sequences; 10% to 15% are singletons and the top ten take about a fifth. Sequencing used PBMCs or a T cell subset sorted from them (not recorded which). The receptors stem from a man aged 18 to 29 who had mild COVID-19 (a few samples of this study predate the infection). Cell type and time point are not known.

The genes are TRBV6-2 or TRBV6-3 and TRBJ2-7; D is perhaps TRBD1 or TRBD2 (5 bases each). The ends were cut back, 7 bases at V and 0 bases at J, with 19 bases in the middle. Germline V gives CDR1 MNHEY, CDR2 SVGEGT. The CDR3 runs to 16 residues. The DNA for the CDR3 is TGTGCCAGCACCTACCGCCGGGGACGCCTCTCCTACGAGCAGTACTTC. Its translation: CASTYRRGRLSYEQYF.

This clonotype was counted at least ten times. The chain carries TRBV21-1 and TRBJ1-6. TRBV21-1 is assigned pseudogene status. The CDR3 extends over 14 amino acids. Written as DNA, the CDR3 is TGTGCCAGCAGCCGTCGGAGGGGCAATTCACCCCTCCACTTT. As protein: CASSRRRGNSPLHF.

This clonotype occurred a few times. The chain has TRBV20-1 and TRBJ1-3; no firm D call. V was pared by 7 bases and J by 4 bases, with 11 bases between. The CDR3 covers 12 residues. Germline V gives CDR1 DFQATT, CDR2 SNEGSKA (reference sequence). CDR3 protein: CSVPENGNTIYF. The CDR3 region has the DNA TGCAGTGTACCGGAGAACGGAAACACCATATATTTT.